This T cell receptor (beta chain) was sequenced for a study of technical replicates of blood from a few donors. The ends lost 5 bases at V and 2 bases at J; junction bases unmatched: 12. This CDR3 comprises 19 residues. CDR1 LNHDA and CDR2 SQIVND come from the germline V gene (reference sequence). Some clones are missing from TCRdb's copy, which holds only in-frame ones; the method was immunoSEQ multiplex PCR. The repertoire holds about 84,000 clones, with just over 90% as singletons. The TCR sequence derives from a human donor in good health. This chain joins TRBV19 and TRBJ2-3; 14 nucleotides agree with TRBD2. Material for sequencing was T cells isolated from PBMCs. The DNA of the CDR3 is TGTGCCAGTAGTCCGCAAGCAGGGGGACTAGCGGGAGCCACAGATACGCAGTATTTT. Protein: CASSPQAGGLAGATDTQYF.